One and the same sample provided the 28 T cell receptor beta chains below, sequenced in a study of blood T cell repertoires in COVID-19. TCRdb keeps only in-frame clones here, not all; method: immunoSEQ multiplex PCR. The sample has 200,000 to 250,000 clones, more than 85% seen once. The sequencing input was peripheral blood. Receptors originate from a woman between 65 and 79 years old with active or convalescent COVID-19.

The chain combines TRBV12-3 or TRBV12-4 with TRBJ1-2; TRBD1 matches at 9 bases. The CDR3 spans 13 residues. J gave up 8 bases and V 5 bases, and 6 bases lay outside the gene matches. CDR3 sequence (DNA): TGTGCCAGCAGTAAGGGACAGGGTAACGGCTACACCTTC. It is translated as CASSKGQGNGYTF.

As for this clone: This sample also contains other DNA sequences that code for the same CDR3. This sequence joins TRBV19 and TRBJ2-3; the D is unclear. Trimming pared 2 bases from V and 3 bases from J, leaving 6 bases between. Looked up from germline, CDR1 is LNHDA and CDR2 is SQIVND (reference sequence). CDR3 size: 13 residues. In nucleotides, the CDR3 is TGTGCCAGTAGTATACAAGCTACAGATACGCAGTATTTT. Translated: CASSIQATDTQYF.

The J gene is TRBJ1-2, the V gene TRBV10-2, with TRBD1 matching over 8 bases. Germline V gene sequence: CDR1 WSHSY, CDR2 SAAADI. The CDR3 sequence is 14 residues long. The ends lost 6 bases at V and 8 bases at J; junction bases unmatched: 11. Written as DNA, the CDR3 is TGCGCCAGCAGCCCCGGACAGGGTGTAGGGGGCTACACCTTC. Protein: CASSPGQGVGGYTF.

This clone was observed once. The rearrangement uses TRBV10-1 and TRBJ1-1; 11 bases are a match to TRBD1. V lost 6 bases, J lost 13 bases, and 10 bases stayed unmatched. The germline V gene has CDR1 WNHNN and CDR2 SYGVQD (reference sequence). CDR3 size: 13 residues. CDR3 amino acids: CASSTTKDRGLFF. The CDR3, as DNA: TGCGCCAGCAGCACGACCAAGGACAGGGGGCTTTTCTTT.

V usage is TRBV19 and J usage is TRBJ1-6, with D perhaps TRBD1 (6 bases). Germline CDR1 LNHDA, CDR2 SQIVND (reference sequence). Trimming took off 3 bases at V and 9 bases at J, with 15 bases between the two ends. The CDR3 totals 15 residues. The CDR3, as DNA: TGTGCCAGTAGTATCCGAGATCCCAGGGGTTCACCCCTCCACTTT. Amino acids: CASSIRDPRGSPLHF.

The chain combines TRBV19 with TRBJ1-5; a possible D gene is TRBD1 (6 bases). V lost 5 bases to trimming and J lost 1 base, with 12 bases between them. Per the germline V gene, CDR1 is LNHDA and CDR2 is SQIVND (reference sequence). The CDR3 loop spans 15 amino acids. CDR3 nucleotide sequence: TGTGCCAGTAGTGGAGGGGGGGCCAGCAATCAGCCCCAGCATTTT. This codes for CASSGGGASNQPQHF.

This rearrangement joins TRBV7-2 to TRBJ2-5; D gene ambiguous. In germline, CDR1 is SGHTA, CDR2 FQGNSA. There are 14 residues in the CDR3. V was clipped by 3 bases and J by 5 bases, with 13 bases between them. CDR3 nucleotides: TGTGCCAGCAGCTTTTCAGGTTACCGGGAGACCCAGTACTTC. It translates to CASSFSGYRETQYF.

The rearrangement links TRBV12-3 or TRBV12-4 to TRBJ2-1; D unresolved. The CDR3 is 12 residues long. Trimming cost V 1 base and J 11 bases, with 9 bases left between them. The CDR3 protein is CASSLVTGQQFF. The CDR3 DNA reads TGTGCCAGCAGTTTAGTAACGGGTCAGCAGTTCTTC.

The V and J genes are TRBV19 and TRBJ2-4, with TRBD2 as a possible D gene (6 bases). This CDR3 is built from 14 residues. V shed 1 base and J shed 9 bases, with 13 bases lying between them. Germline CDR1 reads LNHDA; CDR2 reads SQIVND (reference sequence). The CDR3 DNA reads TGTGCCAGTAGTATAGGACTAGACGGAGGCATTCAGTACTTC. It translates to CASSIGLDGGIQYF.

This chain links TRBV15 with TRBJ2-2, with no clear D. V was shortened by 5 bases and J by 5 bases, with 3 bases between the two germline ends. The CDR3 runs to 11 residues. CDR1 LNHNV and CDR2 YYDKDF come from the germline V gene (reference sequence). Here the CDR3 reads CATSLTGELFF. The CDR3 bases are TGTGCCACCAGCCTAACCGGGGAGCTGTTTTTT.

This clone was counted a single time. The chain combines TRBV7-2 with TRBJ2-2; 10 nucleotides match TRBD2. The V segment lost 8 bases and the J segment 0 bases; nucleotides outside the gene matches: 6. CDR3 size: 16 residues. The germline V gene encodes CDR1 SGHTA and CDR2 FQGNSA. The CDR3 DNA reads TGTGCCAGCGGAGTGAGCGGGGGGGCGAACACCGGGGAGCTGTTTTTT. Protein product: CASGVSGGANTGELFF.

The gene calls are TRBV25-1 and TRBJ2-7; D possibly corresponds to TRBD1 (6 bases). The ends were cut back, 2 bases at V and 0 bases at J, with 17 bases in the middle. Germline V gene lookup returns CDR1 MGHDK and CDR2 SYGVNS. There are 17 residues in the CDR3. The CDR3 sequence is CASSERSGTDSSYEQYF. Written as DNA, the CDR3 is TGTGCCAGCAGTGAAAGATCTGGGACGGACAGCTCCTACGAGCAGTACTTC.

The CDR3 sequence is CASSVGWTGGSVTF. The CDR3 DNA follows: TGTGCCAGCAGCGTAGGTTGGACAGGGGGCTCGGTTACCTTC. The gene calls are TRBV9 and TRBJ1-2; TRBD1 aligns across 11 bases. This CDR3 comprises 14 residues. The J segment lost 14 bases and the V segment lost 0 bases, leaving 9 bases of the junction unmatched. CDR1 and CDR2 (germline): SGDLS, YYNGEE.

The V call is TRBV27, the J call TRBJ1-5, with D uncertain. This CDR3 is 13 amino acids long. Germline values: CDR1 MNHEY, CDR2 SMNVEV (reference sequence). The V and J ends lost 8 bases and 1 base respectively, with 9 bases between them. Here the CDR3 DNA reads TGTGCCAGCCGCGGTCTAAGCAATCAGCCCCAGCATTTT. Its protein is CASRGLSNQPQHF.

The chain carries TRBV18 and TRBJ1-6; the D is unclear. The CDR3 sequence is 13 residues long. Between the trimmed V and J ends, which lost 6 bases and 6 bases, there was a span of 9 bases. CDR1 KGHSH and CDR2 LQKENI come from the germline V gene. CDR3 bases: TGTGCCAGCTCTATTGAGGGTAATTCACCCCTCCACTTT. As protein: CASSIEGNSPLHF.

The chain couples TRBV7-9 to TRBJ2-1; TRBD1 matches at 7 bases. V lost 1 base, J lost 9 bases, and 9 bases stayed unmatched. Germline V CDR1 and CDR2: SEHNR, FQNEAQ (reference sequence). This CDR3 is 15 amino acids long. The CDR3 protein is CASSLGRQGRGEQFF. The CDR3 nucleotides are TGTGCCAGCAGCTTAGGGAGACAGGGTCGTGGTGAGCAGTTCTTC.

As concerns this clone: At the DNA level, this CDR3 is encoded by other sequences in the same sample as well. The rearrangement joins TRBV3-1 (or the pseudogene TRBV3-2) to TRBJ1-3, with D maybe TRBD1 (6 bases). V lost 4 bases, J lost 2 bases, and 12 bases lay in between. Germline V gives CDR1 LGHDT, CDR2 YNNKEL (reference sequence). The CDR3 covers 15 residues. CDR3 sequence reads: CASSLEGGPGNTIYF. As DNA, the CDR3 is TGTGCCAGCAGCCTAGAGGGGGGGCCTGGAAACACCATATATTTT.

Only one count was recorded for this clone. V is TRBV19 and J is TRBJ1-1, with D uncertain. In germline, CDR1 is LNHDA, CDR2 SQIVND (reference sequence). V lost 7 bases, J lost 0 bases, and 12 bases lay in between. This CDR3 spans 14 amino acids. DNA of the CDR3: TGTGCCAGTACCACACGATCAATGAACACTGAAGCTTTCTTT. It is translated as CASTTRSMNTEAFF.

DNA for the CDR3: TGCAGCGGCGAGGGCACTGAAGCTTTCTTT. Its protein product is CSGEGTEAFF. The J gene is TRBJ1-1, the V gene TRBV29-1, with no clear D. Germline V gene lookup returns CDR1 SQVTM and CDR2 ANQGSEA. Trimming took 7 bases from V and 4 from J, leaving 7 bases between them. The CDR3 runs 10 residues.

The chain combines TRBV24-1 with TRBJ2-1; TRBD1 might be the D (5 bases). The ends were cut back, 4 bases at V and 9 bases at J, with 12 bases in the middle. The germline CDR1 and CDR2 sequences are KGHDR and SFDVKD. The CDR3 loop spans 13 amino acids. The CDR3 protein is CATSDFDRGEQFF. DNA of the CDR3: TGTGCCACCAGTGACTTCGACAGAGGTGAGCAGTTCTTC.

The chain is built from TRBV9 and TRBJ1-6, with 7 nucleotides matching TRBD1. V trimming: 4 bases; J trimming: 5 bases; junction bases outside the gene matches: 3. The CDR3 sequence is 14 residues long. The V gene's germline CDR1 is SGDLS and CDR2 YYNGEE. The DNA for the CDR3 is TGTGCCAGCAGCTTCGACAGGGATAATTCACCCCTCCACTTT. Translation gives CASSFDRDNSPLHF.

The V call is TRBV7-2, the J call TRBJ1-2; tentatively, D is TRBD1 (6 bases). V was pared by 4 bases and J by 3 bases, with 15 bases between. This CDR3 is 15 amino acids long. Germline CDR1 reads SGHTA; CDR2 reads FQGNSA. This CDR3 reads CASSSQGSQDYGYTF. For the CDR3, the DNA is TGTGCCAGCAGCTCACAGGGTTCGCAGGACTATGGCTACACCTTC.

The J gene is TRBJ2-5, the V gene TRBV7-9; weak D call: TRBD1 (6 bases). Germline V gene lookup returns CDR1 SEHNR and CDR2 FQNEAQ (reference sequence). V was pared by 5 bases and J by 4 bases, with 14 bases between. The CDR3 is 14 amino acids. DNA of the CDR3: TGTGCCAGCAGCGCGGTGGGGGCTTCAGAGACCCAGTACTTC. This translates into CASSAVGASETQYF.

V is TRBV25-1 and J is TRBJ1-6; TRBD1 is a possible D gene (6 bases). The germline V gene has CDR1 MGHDK and CDR2 SYGVNS. V was pared by 6 bases and J by 9 bases, with 6 bases between. This CDR3 is 11 amino acids long. CDR3 in amino acids: CASRGGSPLHF. In DNA form, the CDR3 reads TGTGCCAGCAGAGGGGGTTCACCCCTCCACTTT.

The chain carries TRBV5-1 and TRBJ1-1; D may be TRBD1 (5 bases). CDR3 size: 16 residues. Deletions cut 0 bases from V and 0 bases from J, with 12 bases between. Germline values: CDR1 SGHRS, CDR2 YFSETQ. In DNA form, the CDR3 reads TGCGCCAGCAGCTTGGACGGAGGGGTGGTGAACACTGAAGCTTTCTTT. Protein product: CASSLDGGVVNTEAFF.

This clone was observed once. J is TRBJ1-2 and V is TRBV6-5, with 8 bases aligning to TRBD1. Germline-derived CDR1 and CDR2 are MNHEY and SVGAGI. V lost 4 bases, J lost 10 bases, and 8 bases stayed unmatched. There are 13 residues in the CDR3. The CDR3 is CASSFLDRVAYTF. In nucleotides, the CDR3 is TGTGCCAGCAGTTTCTTGGACAGGGTCGCCTACACCTTC.

In DNA, the CDR3 is TGTGCCAGCAGCTTATCCTACTCTAACTATGGCTACACCTTC. Encoded protein: CASSLSYSNYGYTF. This sequence joins TRBV7-2 and TRBJ1-2; D unresolved. V dropped 2 bases and J dropped 0 bases, with 7 bases sitting between them. From germline, CDR1 is SGHTA and CDR2 FQGNSA. The CDR3 loop spans 14 amino acids.

The rearrangement links TRBV3-1 (or the pseudogene TRBV3-2) to TRBJ2-5; D is unresolved. Trimming took off 6 bases at V and 1 base at J, with 6 bases between the two ends. CDR1 and CDR2 (germline): LGHDT, YNNKEL (reference sequence). The CDR3 spans 12 residues. Here the CDR3 reads CASSRVQETQYF. The CDR3 bases are TGTGCCAGCAGTCGGGTCCAAGAGACCCAGTACTTC.